The T cell receptor (beta chain) under discussion was sequenced for a study of cytomegalovirus exposure and HLA in healthy donors. Points from the study as a whole: Some TCR beta chains (more than 150 of them) were listed as cytomegalovirus-associated. Donors were assumed by presence/absence analyses to have roughly uniform sequencing depth.

On this clone itself: As yet, its antigen is unknown.

The CDR3 spans 11 residues. Germline V gene sequence: CDR1 GTSNPN, CDR2 SVGIG (reference sequence). Trimming took off 2 bases at V and 9 bases at J, with 11 bases between the two ends. Both 60 Vbeta primers and 13 Jbeta primers went into the PCR. Repertoires were generated with immunoSEQ multiplex PCR, while TCRdb's copy carries only in-frame clones and drops some. In the table there are approximately 100,000 clones, roughly 80% of which are singletons. This chain joins TRBV30 and TRBJ2-7; perhaps TRBD1 as D (6 bases). The sequence was obtained from a man aged 55 to 69 in good health and CMV-seropositive. The sequencing input was PBMCs. The DNA for the CDR3 is TGTGCCTGGAGTAAGGGGGTCATGCAGTACTTC. Translation gives CAWSKGVMQYF.